What follows are 9 T cell receptor beta chains derived from one specimen sequenced in a study of blood T cells in healthy people across ages. Primed by a sample-barcoded 5' primer and a J-beta primer mix, a second PCR proceeded for 7 to 11 cycles. TCRdb used MiXCR to reprocess the 5' RACE reads, holding one entry per CDR3 protein. The sample lists approximately 820,000 distinct CDR3 sequences, approximately 44% seen once, with around 21% in the top ten. Sequenced: blood. The receptors shown here come from a man in his fifties or sixties in good health.

This clonotype was seen more than once but under ten times. Germline and junction disagree at one end, which may indicate a read error. The chain recombines TRBV6-5 with TRBJ2-7, with 9 bases identical to TRBD1. Germline V gene sequence: CDR1 MNHEY, CDR2 SVGAGI. This CDR3 region has 15 residues. As DNA, the CDR3 is TGTGCCAGCAGTTACGGGACAGGGACTACCTACGGGCAGTACTTC. The encoded protein is CASSYGTGTTYGQYF.

Remarks on this clonotype: It may be a read error: a sequence one base away is much more abundant. The chain couples TRBV7-2 to TRBJ2-5; D unresolved. The J call may be mistaken, given a closer DNA end match to TRBJ2-1. This CDR3 has 13 amino acids. Germline assignment: CDR1 SGHTA and CDR2 FQGNSA. For the CDR3, the DNA is TGTGCCAGCAGCTTAGAGAGGAAAGAGACCCAGTTCTTC. Residues: CASSLERKETQFF.

This clonotype was observed a handful of times. This rearrangement joins TRBV6-2 or TRBV6-3 to TRBJ2-7; 10 positions match TRBD1. CDR1 is MNHEY and CDR2 is SVGEGT in the germline V gene. This CDR3 has 14 residues. The ends lost 7 bases at V and 0 bases at J; junction bases unmatched: 3. The CDR3 sequence is CASKTGGHSYEQYF. In DNA, the CDR3 is TGTGCCAGCAAGACAGGGGGCCACTCCTACGAGCAGTACTTC.

V gene TRBV7-2 combines with J gene TRBJ2-7, with 7 bases identical to TRBD2. The CDR3 consists of 14 residues. Germline CDR1 reads SGHTA; CDR2 reads FQGNSA. J gave up 7 bases and V 6 bases, and 12 bases lay outside the gene matches. The CDR3 DNA sequence: TGTGCCAGCAGTTCTACCGGGGGGTACAATGAGCAGTACTTC. It codes for CASSSTGGYNEQYF.

This clonotype has more than one count but fewer than ten. The chain carries TRBV5-1 and TRBJ2-1; no definite D call. CDR1 is SGHRS and CDR2 is YFSETQ in the germline V gene. Trimming took 1 base from V and 5 from J, leaving 10 bases between them. The CDR3 has 14 residues. CDR3: CASSLLGGDNEQFF. The CDR3 DNA sequence: TGCGCCAGCAGCTTGCTCGGCGGCGACAATGAGCAGTTCTTC.

V is TRBV18 and J is TRBJ1-6, with D possibly matching TRBD1 (5 bases). Trimming left V 1 base short and J 7 bases short, with 14 bases between. Germline values: CDR1 KGHSH, CDR2 LQKENI. This CDR3 contains 16 residues. The CDR3 nucleotides are TGTGCCAGCTCACCACTGCAGGGCCCTGAGAATTCACCCCTCCACTTT. It is translated as CASSPLQGPENSPLHF.

In its sample, this clonotype was seen a few times. J is TRBJ1-5 and V is TRBV4-1; D is perhaps TRBD1 (5 bases). This CDR3 is 16 amino acids long. Germline V CDR1 and CDR2: MGHRA, YSYEKL. The V end was cut by 0 bases, the J end by 6 bases, with 15 bases between. CDR3 in amino acids: CASSQEDTGLSQPQHF. DNA for the CDR3: TGCGCCAGCAGCCAAGAGGACACCGGGTTGAGTCAGCCCCAGCATTTT.

This chain connects TRBV5-5 to TRBJ2-1, with 9 bases that match TRBD2. Germline CDR1 is SGHKS and CDR2 is YYEKEE (reference sequence). V lost 0 bases to trimming and J lost 6 bases; unmatched junction nucleotides: 13. The CDR3 length is 18 residues. The CDR3 loop reads CASSLEGPSGDIINEQFF. The DNA for the CDR3 is TGTGCCAGCAGCTTGGAGGGGCCTAGCGGGGACATAATCAATGAGCAGTTCTTC.

The rearrangement links TRBV29-1 to TRBJ2-2; TRBD1 agrees at 7 bases. CDR3 length equals 13 residues. V dropped 7 bases and J dropped 7; count of bases not matched to a gene: 9. Germline V gives CDR1 SQVTM, CDR2 ANQGSEA. The CDR3 spells CSASVTGVGELFF. Written as DNA, the CDR3 is TGCAGCGCCTCCGTTACAGGGGTCGGGGAGCTGTTTTTT.